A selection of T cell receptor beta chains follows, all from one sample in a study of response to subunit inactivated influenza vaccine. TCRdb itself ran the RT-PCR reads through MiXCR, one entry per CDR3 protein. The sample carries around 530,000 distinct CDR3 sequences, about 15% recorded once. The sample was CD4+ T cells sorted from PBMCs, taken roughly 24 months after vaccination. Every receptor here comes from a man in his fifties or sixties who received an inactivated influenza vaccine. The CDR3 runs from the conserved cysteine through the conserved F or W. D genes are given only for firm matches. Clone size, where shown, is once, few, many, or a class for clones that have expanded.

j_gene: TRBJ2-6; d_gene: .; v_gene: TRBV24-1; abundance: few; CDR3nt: TGTGCCACCAGTTCCGGAACCTCTGGGGCCAACGTCCTGACTTTC; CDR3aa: CATSSGTSGANVLTF
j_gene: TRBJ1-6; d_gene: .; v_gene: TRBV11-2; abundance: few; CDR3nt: TGTGCCAGCAGCTTAGATCGGTATTCACCCCTCCACTTT; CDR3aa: CASSLDRYSPLHF
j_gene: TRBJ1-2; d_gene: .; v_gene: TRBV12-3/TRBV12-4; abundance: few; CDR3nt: TGTGCCAGCAGTTTAGCCGCCGGACAGCGCTGGCTCACCTTC; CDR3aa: CASSLAAGQRWLTF
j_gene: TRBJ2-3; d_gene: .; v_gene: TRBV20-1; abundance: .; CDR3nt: TGCAGTGCTAGAGATCTAGGTTACACAGATACGCAGTATTTT; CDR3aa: CSARDLGYTDTQYF
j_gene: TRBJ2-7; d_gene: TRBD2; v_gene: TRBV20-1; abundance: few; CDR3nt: TGCAGTGCAAGGACTAGCGGGAGTTCCCCACGAGGGGAGCAGTACTTC; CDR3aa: CSARTSGSSPRGEQYF
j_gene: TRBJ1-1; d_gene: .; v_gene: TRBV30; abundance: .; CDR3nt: TGTGCCTGGGCCCGTCCAGCGAACACTGAAGCTTTCTTT; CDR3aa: CAWARPANTEAFF
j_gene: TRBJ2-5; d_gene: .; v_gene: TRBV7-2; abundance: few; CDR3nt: TGTGCCAGCAGCTTCGTGGGGCAAGAGACCCAGTACTTC; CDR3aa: CASSFVGQETQYF
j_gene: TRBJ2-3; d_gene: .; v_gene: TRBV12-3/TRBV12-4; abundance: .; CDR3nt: TGTGCCAGCCTGTCCAGACGCACAGATACGCAGTATTTT; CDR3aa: CASLSRRTDTQYF
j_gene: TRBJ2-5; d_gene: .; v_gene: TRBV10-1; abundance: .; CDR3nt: TGCGCCAGCAGTGATCGGCGAAATCAGGAGACCCAGTACTTC; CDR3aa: CASSDRRNQETQYF
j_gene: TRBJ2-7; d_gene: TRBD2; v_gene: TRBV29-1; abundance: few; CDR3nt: TGCAGCGTTGAAAGGACTAGCGGGAGGAGCGAGCAGTACTTC; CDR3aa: CSVERTSGRSEQYF
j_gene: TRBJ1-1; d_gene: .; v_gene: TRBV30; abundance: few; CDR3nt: TGTGCCTGGAGCCCAATGCGGGCAGGCAATATGAACACTGAAGCTTTCTTT; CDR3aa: CAWSPMRAGNMNTEAFF
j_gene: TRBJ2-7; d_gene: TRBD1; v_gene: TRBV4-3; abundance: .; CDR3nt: TGCGCCAGCAGCCAAGAAAGCGGCAGGGGGTCTCTCGAGCAGTACTTC; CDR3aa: CASSQESGRGSLEQYF
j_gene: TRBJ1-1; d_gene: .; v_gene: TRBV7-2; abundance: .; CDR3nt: TGTGCCAGCAGCCCTCAAGCCCCTCTTGAAGCTTTCTTT; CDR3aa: CASSPQAPLEAFF
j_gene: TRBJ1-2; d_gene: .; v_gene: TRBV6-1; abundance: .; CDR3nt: TGTGCCAGCAGTGAAGCAGCCGGAAGGGTAACCCTCTATGGCTACACCTTC; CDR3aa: CASSEAAGRVTLYGYTF
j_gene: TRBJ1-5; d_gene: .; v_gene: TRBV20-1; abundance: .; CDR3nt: TGCAGTGCTAGGCTCGGGCATGGGAATCAGCCCCAGCATTTT; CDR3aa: CSARLGHGNQPQHF
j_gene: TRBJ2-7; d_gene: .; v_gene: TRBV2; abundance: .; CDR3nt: TGTGCCAGCAGTGATGGGGGGACCTCCTACGAGCAGTACTTC; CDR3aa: CASSDGGTSYEQYF